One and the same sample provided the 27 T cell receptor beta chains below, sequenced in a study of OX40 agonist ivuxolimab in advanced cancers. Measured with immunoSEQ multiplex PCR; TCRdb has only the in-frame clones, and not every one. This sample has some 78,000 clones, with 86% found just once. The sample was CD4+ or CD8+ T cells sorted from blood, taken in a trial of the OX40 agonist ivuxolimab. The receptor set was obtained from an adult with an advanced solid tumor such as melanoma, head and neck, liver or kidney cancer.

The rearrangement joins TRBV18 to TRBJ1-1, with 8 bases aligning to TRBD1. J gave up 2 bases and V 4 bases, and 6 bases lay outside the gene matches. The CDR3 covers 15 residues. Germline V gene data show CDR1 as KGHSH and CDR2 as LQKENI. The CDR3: CASSHGQGRNTEAFF. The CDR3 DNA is TGTGCCAGCTCACATGGACAGGGAAGAAACACTGAAGCTTTCTTT.

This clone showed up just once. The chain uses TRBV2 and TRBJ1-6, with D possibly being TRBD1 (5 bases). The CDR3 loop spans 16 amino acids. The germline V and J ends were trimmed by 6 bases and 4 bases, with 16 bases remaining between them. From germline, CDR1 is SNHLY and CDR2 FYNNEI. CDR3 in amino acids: CASSGKGYGYNSPLHF. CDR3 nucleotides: TGTGCCAGCAGCGGAAAGGGGTACGGGTATAATTCACCCCTCCACTTT.

CDR3 sequence: CASSLDRVSNIQYF. The CDR3 region has the DNA TGTGCCAGCAGCTTAGACAGGGTCAGCAACATTCAGTACTTC. The chain joins TRBV11-2 to TRBJ2-4; D possibly corresponds to TRBD1 (5 bases). The length of the CDR3 is 14 residues. Trimming took off 0 bases at V and 7 bases at J, with 10 bases between the two ends. Per germline, CDR1 SGHAT and CDR2 FQNNGV.

The CDR3 loop is CASSAISGRTYEQYF. The CDR3 nucleotides read TGTGCCAGCAGCGCGATTAGCGGGAGAACGTACGAGCAGTACTTC. This chain connects TRBV11-2 to TRBJ2-7, with 9 bases lining up with TRBD2. Trimming cost V 5 bases and J 4 bases; bases outside gene matches: 9. The length of the CDR3 is 15 residues. The germline gives CDR1 SGHAT, CDR2 FQNNGV.

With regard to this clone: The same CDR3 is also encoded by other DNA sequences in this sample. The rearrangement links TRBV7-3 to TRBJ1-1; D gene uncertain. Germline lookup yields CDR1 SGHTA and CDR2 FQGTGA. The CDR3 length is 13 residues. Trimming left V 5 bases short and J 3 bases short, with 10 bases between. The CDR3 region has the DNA TGTGCCAGCAGCCCAAGTAGGGACACTGAAGCTTTCTTT. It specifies CASSPSRDTEAFF.

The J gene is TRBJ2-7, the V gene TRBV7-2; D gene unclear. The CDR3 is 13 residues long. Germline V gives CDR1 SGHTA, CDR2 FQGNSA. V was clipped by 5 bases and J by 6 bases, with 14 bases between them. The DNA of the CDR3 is TGTGCCAGCAGCCAAGTTCCGGGCAGCGAGCAGTACTTC. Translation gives CASSQVPGSEQYF.

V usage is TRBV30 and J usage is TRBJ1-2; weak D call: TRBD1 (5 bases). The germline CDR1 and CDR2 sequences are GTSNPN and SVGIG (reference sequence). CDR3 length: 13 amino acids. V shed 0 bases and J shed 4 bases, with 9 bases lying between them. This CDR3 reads CAWSVGTGYGYTF. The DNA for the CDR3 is TGTGCCTGGAGTGTAGGAACAGGCTATGGCTACACCTTC.

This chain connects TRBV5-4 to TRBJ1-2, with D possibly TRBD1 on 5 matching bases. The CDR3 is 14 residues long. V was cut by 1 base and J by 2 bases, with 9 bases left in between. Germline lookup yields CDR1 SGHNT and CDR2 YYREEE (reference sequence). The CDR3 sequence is CASSLFDRNYGYTF. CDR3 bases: TGTGCCAGCAGCTTGTTTGACAGAAACTATGGCTACACCTTC.

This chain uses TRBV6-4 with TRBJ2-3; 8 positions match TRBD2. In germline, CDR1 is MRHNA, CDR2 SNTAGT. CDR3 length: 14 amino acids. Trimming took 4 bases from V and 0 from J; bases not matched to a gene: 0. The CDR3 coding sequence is TGTGCCAGCAGTGCTAGCGGGAGCACAGATACGCAGTATTTT. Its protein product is CASSASGSTDTQYF.

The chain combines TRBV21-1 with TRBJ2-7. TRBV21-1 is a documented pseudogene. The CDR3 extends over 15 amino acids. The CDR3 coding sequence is TGTGCCAGCAGCCCGGAAATTTGGCTGGGGTTCGAGCAGTACTTC. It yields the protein CASSPEIWLGFEQYF.

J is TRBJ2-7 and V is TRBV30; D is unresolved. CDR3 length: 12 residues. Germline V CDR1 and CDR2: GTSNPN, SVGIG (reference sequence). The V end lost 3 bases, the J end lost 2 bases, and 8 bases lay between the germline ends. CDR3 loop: CAWRGSPYEQYF. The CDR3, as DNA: TGTGCCTGGAGGGGATCTCCCTACGAGCAGTACTTC.

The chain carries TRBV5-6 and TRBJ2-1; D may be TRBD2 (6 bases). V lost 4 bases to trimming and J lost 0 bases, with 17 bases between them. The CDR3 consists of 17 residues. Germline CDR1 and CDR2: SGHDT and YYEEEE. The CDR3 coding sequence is TGTGCCAGCAGCGGCGATTTAGCGGACCCCTCCTACAATGAGCAGTTCTTC. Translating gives CASSGDLADPSYNEQFF.

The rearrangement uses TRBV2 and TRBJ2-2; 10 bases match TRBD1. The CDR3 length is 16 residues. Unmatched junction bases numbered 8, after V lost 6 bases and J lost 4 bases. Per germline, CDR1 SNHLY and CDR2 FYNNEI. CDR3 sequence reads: CASRADRGVGTGELFF. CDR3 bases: TGTGCCAGCAGAGCGGACAGGGGGGTCGGCACCGGGGAGCTGTTTTTT.

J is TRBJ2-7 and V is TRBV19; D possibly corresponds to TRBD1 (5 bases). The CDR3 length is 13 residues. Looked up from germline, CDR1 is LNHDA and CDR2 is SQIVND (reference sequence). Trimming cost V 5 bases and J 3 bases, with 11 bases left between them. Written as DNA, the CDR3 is TGTGCCAGTAGTGTTGACAGATTCTACGAGCAGTACTTC. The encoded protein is CASSVDRFYEQYF.

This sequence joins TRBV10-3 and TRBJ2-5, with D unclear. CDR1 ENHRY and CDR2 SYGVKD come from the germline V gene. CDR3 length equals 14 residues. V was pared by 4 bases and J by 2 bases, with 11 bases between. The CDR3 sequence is CAISGTPRQETQYF. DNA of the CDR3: TGTGCCATCAGTGGCACCCCGCGTCAAGAGACCCAGTACTTC.

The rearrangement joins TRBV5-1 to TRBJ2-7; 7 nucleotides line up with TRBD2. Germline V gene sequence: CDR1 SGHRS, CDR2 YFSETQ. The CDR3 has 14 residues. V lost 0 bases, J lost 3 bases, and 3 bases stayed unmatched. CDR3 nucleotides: TGCGCCAGCAGCTTGGAAGGCGGGGGCTACGAGCAGTACTTC. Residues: CASSLEGGGYEQYF.

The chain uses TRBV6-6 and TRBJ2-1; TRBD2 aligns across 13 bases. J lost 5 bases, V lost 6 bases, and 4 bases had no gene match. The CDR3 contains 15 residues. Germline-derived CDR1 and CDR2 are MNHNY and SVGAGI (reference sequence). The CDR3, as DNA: TGTGCCAGCAGGTGGACTAGCGGGAGACACAATGAGCAGTTCTTC. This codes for CASRWTSGRHNEQFF.

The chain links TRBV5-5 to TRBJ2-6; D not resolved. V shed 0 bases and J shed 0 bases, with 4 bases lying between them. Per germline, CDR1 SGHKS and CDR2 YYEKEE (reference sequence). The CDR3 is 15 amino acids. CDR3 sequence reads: CASSLVHSGANVLTF. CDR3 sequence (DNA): TGTGCCAGCAGCTTGGTCCACTCTGGGGCCAACGTCCTGACTTTC.

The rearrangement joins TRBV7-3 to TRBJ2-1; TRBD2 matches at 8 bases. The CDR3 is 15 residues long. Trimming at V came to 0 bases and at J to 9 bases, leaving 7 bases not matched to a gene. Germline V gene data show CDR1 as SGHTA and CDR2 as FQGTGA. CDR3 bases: TGTGCCAGCAGCTTAACCTCCATTGCGGGGGGTGAGCAGTTCTTC. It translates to CASSLTSIAGGEQFF. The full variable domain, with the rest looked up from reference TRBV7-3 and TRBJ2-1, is GAGVSQTPSNKVTEKGKYVELRCDPISGHTALYWYRQSLGQGPEFLIYFQGTGAADDSGLPNDRFFAVRPEGSVSTLKIQRTERGDSAVYLCASSLTSIAGGEQFFGPGTRLTVL.

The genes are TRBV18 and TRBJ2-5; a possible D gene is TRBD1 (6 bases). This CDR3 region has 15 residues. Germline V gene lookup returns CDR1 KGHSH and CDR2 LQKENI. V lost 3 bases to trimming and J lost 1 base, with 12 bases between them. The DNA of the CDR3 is TGTGCCAGCTCACCGGAATCGACAGGCCAAGAGACCCAGTACTTC. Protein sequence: CASSPESTGQETQYF.

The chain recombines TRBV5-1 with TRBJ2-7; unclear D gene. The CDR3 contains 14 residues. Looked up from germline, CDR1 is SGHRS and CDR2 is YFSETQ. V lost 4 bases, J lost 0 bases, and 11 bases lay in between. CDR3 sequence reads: CASSLVTPSYEQYF. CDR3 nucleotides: TGCGCCAGCAGCCTAGTTACCCCCTCCTACGAGCAGTACTTC. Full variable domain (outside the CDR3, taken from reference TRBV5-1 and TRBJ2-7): KAGVTQTPRYLIKTRGQQVTLSCSPISGHRSVSWYQQTPGQGLQFLFEYFSETQRNKGNFPGRFSGRQFSNSRSEMNVSTLELGDSALYLCASSLVTPSYEQYFGPGTRLTVT.

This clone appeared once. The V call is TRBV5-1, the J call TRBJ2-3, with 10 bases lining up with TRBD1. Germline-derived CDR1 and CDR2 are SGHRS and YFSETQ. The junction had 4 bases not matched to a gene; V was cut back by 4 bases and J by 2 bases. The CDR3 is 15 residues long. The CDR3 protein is CASSPGQGNTDTQYF. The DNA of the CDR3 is TGCGCCAGCAGCCCGGGACAGGGGAACACAGATACGCAGTATTTT.

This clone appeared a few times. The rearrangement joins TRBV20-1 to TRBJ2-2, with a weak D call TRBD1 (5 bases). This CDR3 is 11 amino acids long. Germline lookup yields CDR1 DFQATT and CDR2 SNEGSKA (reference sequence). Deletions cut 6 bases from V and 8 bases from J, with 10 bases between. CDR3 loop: CSAQGFGELFF. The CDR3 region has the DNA TGCAGTGCCCAGGGATTTGGGGAGCTGTTTTTT.

The DNA for the CDR3 is TGTGCCAGTAGAAGAGGACAGTATGAAAAACTGTTTTTT. This sequence encodes CASRRGQYEKLFF. The rearrangement uses TRBV19 and TRBJ1-4; the D gene is possibly TRBD1 (6 bases). The V end was cut by 6 bases, the J end by 6 bases, with 11 bases between. The V gene's germline CDR1 is LNHDA and CDR2 SQIVND (reference sequence). This CDR3 has 13 amino acids.

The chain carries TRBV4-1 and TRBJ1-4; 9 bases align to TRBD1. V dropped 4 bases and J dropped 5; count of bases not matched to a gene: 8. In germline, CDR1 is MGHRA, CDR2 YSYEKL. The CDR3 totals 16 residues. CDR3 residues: CASSPIRGTGNEKLFF. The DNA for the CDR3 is TGCGCCAGCAGCCCCATTCGGGGGACAGGGAATGAAAAACTGTTTTTT.

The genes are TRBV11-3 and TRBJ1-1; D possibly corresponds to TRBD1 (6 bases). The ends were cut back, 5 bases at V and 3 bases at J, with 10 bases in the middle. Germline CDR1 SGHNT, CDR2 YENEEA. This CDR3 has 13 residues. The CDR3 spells CASSQGTDTEAFF. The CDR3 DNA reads TGTGCCAGCAGCCAGGGGACGGACACTGAAGCTTTCTTT. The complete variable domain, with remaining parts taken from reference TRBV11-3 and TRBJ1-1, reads EAGVVQSPRYKIIEKKQPVAFWCNPISGHNTLYWYLQNLGQGPELLIRYENEEAVDDSQLPKDRFSAERLKGVDSTLKIQPAELGDSAVYLCASSQGTDTEAFFGQGTRLTVV.

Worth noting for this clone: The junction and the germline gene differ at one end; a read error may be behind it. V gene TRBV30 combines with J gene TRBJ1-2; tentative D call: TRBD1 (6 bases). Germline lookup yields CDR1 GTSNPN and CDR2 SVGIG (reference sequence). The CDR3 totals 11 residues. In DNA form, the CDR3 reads TGTGCCCGGAGGGGGAACTATGGCTACACCTTC. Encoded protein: CARRGNYGYTF.